The rows below give T cell receptor beta chains drawn from one sample of a study of T cell clones after liver transplantation. The method was immunoSEQ multiplex PCR; TCRdb's version includes in-frame clones alone and lacks a portion of them. The sample records about 100,000 clones, roughly four fifths being singletons. Specimen: CD4+ T cells from blood, collected before liver transplant. The receptors stem from a human donor who received a liver transplant. Both conserved end residues are part of each CDR3. Fields, in order: J gene, V gene, D gene, CDR3 protein. D genes are given only for firm matches.

j_gene: TRBJ1-6
v_gene: TRBV7-2
d_gene: -
CDR3aa: CASSLQPNNSPLHF

j_gene: TRBJ2-3
v_gene: TRBV11-2
d_gene: -
CDR3aa: CASSFFTDTQYF

j_gene: TRBJ2-7
v_gene: TRBV4-2
d_gene: TRBD1
CDR3aa: CASSQRQGYEQYF

j_gene: TRBJ2-3
v_gene: TRBV29-1
d_gene: -
CDR3aa: CSGPSGDTQYF

j_gene: TRBJ2-5
v_gene: TRBV12-5
d_gene: TRBD2
CDR3aa: CASGFDTGGTQYF

j_gene: TRBJ2-1
v_gene: TRBV11-3
d_gene: TRBD1
CDR3aa: CASSPRQGVHEQFF

j_gene: TRBJ2-3
v_gene: TRBV7-3
d_gene: -
CDR3aa: CASSLLGDTQYF

j_gene: TRBJ2-7
v_gene: TRBV5-4
d_gene: -
CDR3aa: CASSLSGREQYF

j_gene: TRBJ2-7
v_gene: TRBV15
d_gene: -
CDR3aa: CATSREGIYEQYF

j_gene: TRBJ1-2
v_gene: TRBV19
d_gene: -
CDR3aa: CASSTGLAAGESGYTF

j_gene: TRBJ2-1
v_gene: TRBV12-5
d_gene: TRBD2
CDR3aa: CASSPAGASSSYNEQFF

j_gene: TRBJ2-7
v_gene: TRBV7-6
d_gene: TRBD1
CDR3aa: CASSHRGYEQYF

j_gene: TRBJ1-2
v_gene: TRBV5-5
d_gene: -
CDR3aa: CASSSSGLGDNYGYTF

j_gene: TRBJ1-2
v_gene: TRBV18
d_gene: TRBD1
CDR3aa: CASSPGTGNMDGYTF

j_gene: TRBJ2-1
v_gene: TRBV5-1
d_gene: TRBD2
CDR3aa: CASSTGLAGDSYNEQFF

j_gene: TRBJ2-2
v_gene: TRBV9
d_gene: TRBD2
CDR3aa: CASSVAGILASGRVNTGELFF

j_gene: TRBJ1-4
v_gene: TRBV6-1
d_gene: -
CDR3aa: CASRHTASNEKLFF

j_gene: TRBJ2-3
v_gene: TRBV7-2
d_gene: TRBD2
CDR3aa: CASSLYGGGADTQYF

j_gene: TRBJ1-4
v_gene: TRBV5-1
d_gene: TRBD1
CDR3aa: CASRASGGGMGEKLFF

j_gene: TRBJ1-5
v_gene: TRBV28
d_gene: -
CDR3aa: CASRDTTSNQPQHF

j_gene: TRBJ2-7
v_gene: TRBV2
d_gene: TRBD1
CDR3aa: CASMAGGVYEQYF

j_gene: TRBJ1-1
v_gene: TRBV5-1
d_gene: -
CDR3aa: CASSLNRESEAFF

j_gene: TRBJ2-5
v_gene: TRBV15
d_gene: -
CDR3aa: CATSPLTTRTQETQYF

j_gene: TRBJ1-4
v_gene: TRBV5-1
d_gene: -
CDR3aa: CASSLNQATNEKLFF

j_gene: TRBJ2-1
v_gene: TRBV7-3
d_gene: TRBD2
CDR3aa: CASSAGIGGSNEQFF

j_gene: TRBJ2-7
v_gene: TRBV6-5
d_gene: -
CDR3aa: CASSYLGGPTYEQYF

j_gene: TRBJ1-1
v_gene: TRBV5-6
d_gene: TRBD1
CDR3aa: CASSLSFGTANTEAFF

j_gene: TRBJ1-1
v_gene: TRBV10-3
d_gene: -
CDR3aa: CAISQVNTEAFF

j_gene: TRBJ2-7
v_gene: TRBV7-3
d_gene: TRBD1
CDR3aa: CASSFKGGHEQYF

j_gene: TRBJ1-5
v_gene: TRBV6-6
d_gene: -
CDR3aa: CASSYSAPRNQPQHF

j_gene: TRBJ1-4
v_gene: TRBV15
d_gene: TRBD1
CDR3aa: CATSRDPGQGEKLFF

j_gene: TRBJ1-1
v_gene: TRBV28
d_gene: -
CDR3aa: CASRISGTNTEAFF

j_gene: TRBJ1-4
v_gene: TRBV5-1
d_gene: -
CDR3aa: CASSLNLGRSNEKLFF

j_gene: TRBJ2-2
v_gene: TRBV2
d_gene: -
CDR3aa: CATRGSVAGELFF

j_gene: TRBJ1-2
v_gene: TRBV18
d_gene: -
CDR3aa: CASSGAAGANYGYTF

j_gene: TRBJ2-7
v_gene: TRBV5-1
d_gene: TRBD2
CDR3aa: CASSQLAGPFYEQYF

j_gene: TRBJ1-2
v_gene: TRBV7-6
d_gene: TRBD1
CDR3aa: CASSSDRAGLGGYTF

j_gene: TRBJ2-2
v_gene: TRBV5-1
d_gene: TRBD2
CDR3aa: CASSLVPSGGLNTGELFF

j_gene: TRBJ1-2
v_gene: TRBV19
d_gene: -
CDR3aa: CASSISAGSNYGYTF

j_gene: TRBJ1-4
v_gene: TRBV7-9
d_gene: -
CDR3aa: CASSQRAGLNEKLFF

j_gene: TRBJ1-2
v_gene: TRBV5-1
d_gene: TRBD1
CDR3aa: CASSPDRGQSGYTF

j_gene: TRBJ2-1
v_gene: TRBV11-2
d_gene: -
CDR3aa: CASSLTRNEQFF

j_gene: TRBJ2-2
v_gene: TRBV11-2
d_gene: -
CDR3aa: CASSLDGGNTGELFF

j_gene: TRBJ2-5
v_gene: TRBV27
d_gene: TRBD2
CDR3aa: CASSLGGLAGGQETQYF

j_gene: TRBJ1-2
v_gene: TRBV5-4
d_gene: -
CDR3aa: CASSLPQGGGTYGYTF

j_gene: TRBJ1-1
v_gene: TRBV19
d_gene: -
CDR3aa: CAARREMRTEAFF

j_gene: TRBJ2-5
v_gene: TRBV18
d_gene: TRBD2
CDR3aa: CASSPLVTSAFTGQETQYF

j_gene: TRBJ2-1
v_gene: TRBV30
d_gene: TRBD2
CDR3aa: CAWTFSGIYNEQFF

j_gene: TRBJ2-3
v_gene: TRBV5-1
d_gene: -
CDR3aa: CASSRAIRDTDTQYF

j_gene: TRBJ1-2
v_gene: TRBV28
d_gene: -
CDR3aa: CASWALLDGYTF

j_gene: TRBJ2-7
v_gene: TRBV7-9
d_gene: TRBD2
CDR3aa: CASSLTSGSSYEQYF

j_gene: TRBJ2-1
v_gene: TRBV10-3
d_gene: TRBD2
CDR3aa: CAISESNSFGGGLGEQFF

j_gene: TRBJ2-1
v_gene: TRBV29-1
d_gene: TRBD1
CDR3aa: CSANRGVADYNEQFF

j_gene: TRBJ1-1
v_gene: TRBV6-6
d_gene: -
CDR3aa: CASTTLRGEAFF

j_gene: TRBJ2-2
v_gene: TRBV28
d_gene: -
CDR3aa: CASTGSRTGELFF